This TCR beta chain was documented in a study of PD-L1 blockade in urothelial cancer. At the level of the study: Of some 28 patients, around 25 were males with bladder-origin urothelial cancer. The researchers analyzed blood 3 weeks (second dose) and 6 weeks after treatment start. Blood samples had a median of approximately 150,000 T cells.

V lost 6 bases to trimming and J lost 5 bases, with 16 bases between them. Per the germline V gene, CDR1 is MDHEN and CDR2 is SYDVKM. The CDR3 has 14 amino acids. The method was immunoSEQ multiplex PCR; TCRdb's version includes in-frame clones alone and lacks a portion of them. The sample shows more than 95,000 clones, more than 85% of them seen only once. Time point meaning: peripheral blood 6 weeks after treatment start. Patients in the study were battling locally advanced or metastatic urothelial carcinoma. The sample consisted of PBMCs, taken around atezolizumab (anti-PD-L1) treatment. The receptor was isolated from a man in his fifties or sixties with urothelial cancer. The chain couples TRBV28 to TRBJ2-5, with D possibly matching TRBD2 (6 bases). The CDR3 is CASSRGGSGETQYF. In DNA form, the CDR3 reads TGTGCCAGCAGCCGGGGAGGTTCGGGGGAGACCCAGTACTTC.